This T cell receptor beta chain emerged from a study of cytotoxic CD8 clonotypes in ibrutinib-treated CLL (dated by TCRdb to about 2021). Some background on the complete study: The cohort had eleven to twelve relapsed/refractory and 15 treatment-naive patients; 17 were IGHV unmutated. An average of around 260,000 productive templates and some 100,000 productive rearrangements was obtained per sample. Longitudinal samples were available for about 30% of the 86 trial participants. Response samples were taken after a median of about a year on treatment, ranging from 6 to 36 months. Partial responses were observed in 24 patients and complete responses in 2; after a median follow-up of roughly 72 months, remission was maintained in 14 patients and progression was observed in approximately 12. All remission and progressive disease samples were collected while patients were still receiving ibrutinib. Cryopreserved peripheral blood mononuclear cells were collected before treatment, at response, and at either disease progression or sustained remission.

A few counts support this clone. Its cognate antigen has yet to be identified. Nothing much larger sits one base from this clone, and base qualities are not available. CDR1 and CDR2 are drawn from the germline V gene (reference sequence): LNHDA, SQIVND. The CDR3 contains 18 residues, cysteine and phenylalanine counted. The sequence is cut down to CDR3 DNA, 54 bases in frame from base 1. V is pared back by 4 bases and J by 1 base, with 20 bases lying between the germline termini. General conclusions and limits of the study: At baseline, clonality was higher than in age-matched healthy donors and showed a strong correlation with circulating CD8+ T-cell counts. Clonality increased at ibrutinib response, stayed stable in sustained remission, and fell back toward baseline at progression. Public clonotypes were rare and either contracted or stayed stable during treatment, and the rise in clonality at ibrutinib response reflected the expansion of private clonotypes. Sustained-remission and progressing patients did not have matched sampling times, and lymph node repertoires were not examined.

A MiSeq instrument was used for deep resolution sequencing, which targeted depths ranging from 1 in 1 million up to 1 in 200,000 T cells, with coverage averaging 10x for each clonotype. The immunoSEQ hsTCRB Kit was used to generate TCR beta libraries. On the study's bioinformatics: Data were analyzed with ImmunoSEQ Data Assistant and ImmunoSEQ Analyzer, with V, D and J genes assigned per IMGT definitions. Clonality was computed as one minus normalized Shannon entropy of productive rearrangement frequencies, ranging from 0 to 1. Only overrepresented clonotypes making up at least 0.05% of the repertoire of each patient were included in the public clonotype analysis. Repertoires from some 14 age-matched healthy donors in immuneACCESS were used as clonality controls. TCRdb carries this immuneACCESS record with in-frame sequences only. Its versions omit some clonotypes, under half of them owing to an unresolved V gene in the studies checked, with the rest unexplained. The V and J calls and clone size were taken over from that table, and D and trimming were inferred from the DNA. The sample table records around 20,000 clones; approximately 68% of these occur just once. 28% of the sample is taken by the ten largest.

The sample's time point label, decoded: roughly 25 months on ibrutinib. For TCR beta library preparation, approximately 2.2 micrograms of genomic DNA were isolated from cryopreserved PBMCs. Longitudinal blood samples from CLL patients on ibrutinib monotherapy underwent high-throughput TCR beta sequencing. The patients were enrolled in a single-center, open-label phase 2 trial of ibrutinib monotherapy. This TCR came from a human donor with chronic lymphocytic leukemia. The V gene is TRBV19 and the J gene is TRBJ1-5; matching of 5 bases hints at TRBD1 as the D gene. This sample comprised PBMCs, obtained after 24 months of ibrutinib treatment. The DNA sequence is TGTGCCAGTAGTACAACTCCCCTCGGGGGGGTGAGCAATCAGCCCCAGCATTTT. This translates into CASSTTPLGGVSNQPQHF.